These T cell receptor beta chains were read from a single sample in a study of neoadjuvant nivolumab and ipilimumab in lung cancer. Data came from immunoSEQ multiplex PCR; TCRdb stores just in-frame clones and leaves some out. The sample lists approximately 3,800 clones, roughly 86% occurring once. The specimen was adjacent normal lung tissue, collected after neoadjuvant nivolumab, alone or with ipilimumab, at or shortly before surgery. These receptor sequences come from an adult with non-small cell lung cancer. Each CDR3 is given with its conserved first and last residue. D genes are given only for firm matches.

V gene	D gene	J gene	CDR3 protein	CDR3 DNA
TRBV28	TRBD2	TRBJ2-7	CASPPEGTSGKIHEQYF	TGTGCCAGCCCCCCGGAAGGGACTAGCGGGAAGATCCACGAGCAGTACTTC
TRBV5-1	-	TRBJ1-1	CASSPGIQNTEAFF	TGCGCCAGCAGCCCAGGAATACAGAACACTGAAGCTTTCTTT
TRBV5-6	-	TRBJ2-1	CASSLGLINVNEQFF	TGTGCCAGCAGCTTGGGGCTCATAAACGTAAATGAGCAGTTCTTC
TRBV27	-	TRBJ2-7	CASRRTVYEQYF	TGTGCCAGCAGAAGAACAGTGTACGAGCAGTACTTC
TRBV5-1	-	TRBJ1-1	CASSPHTTGPEAFF	TGCGCCAGCAGTCCCCATACTACAGGTCCTGAAGCTTTCTTT
TRBV27	-	TRBJ2-6	CASRDSGANVLTF	TGTGCCAGCAGGGACAGCGGGGCCAACGTCCTGACTTTC
TRBV5-6	-	TRBJ2-1	CASSLGFKPSSYNEQFF	TGTGCCAGCAGCTTGGGTTTTAAGCCGAGCTCCTACAATGAGCAGTTCTTC
TRBV10-1	TRBD1	TRBJ1-1	CASSTTGLSTEAFF	TGCGCCAGCAGTACGACAGGGTTGTCCACTGAAGCTTTCTTT
TRBV14	-	TRBJ2-1	CASSQFLGRYNEQFF	TGTGCCAGCAGCCAATTCCTGGGGCGATACAATGAGCAGTTCTTC
TRBV18	-	TRBJ2-7	CASSPLDEQYF	TGTGCCAGCTCACCCCTGGACGAGCAGTACTTC
TRBV9	-	TRBJ1-4	CASSEDGPNEKLFF	TGTGCCAGCAGCGAGGACGGACCTAATGAAAAACTGTTTTTT